The TCR beta chain described here comes from a study of cytomegalovirus exposure and HLA in healthy donors. The PCR ran on 60 Vbeta and 13 Jbeta primers. Repertoires were generated with immunoSEQ multiplex PCR, while TCRdb's copy carries only in-frame clones and drops some. The sample holds approximately 160,000 clones, over 75% seen once. Germline values: CDR1 LNHDA, CDR2 SQIVND (reference sequence). V was shortened by 8 bases and J by 0 bases, with 19 bases between the two germline ends. The CDR3 totals 16 residues. The V gene is TRBV19, the J gene TRBJ1-1, with D possibly matching TRBD1 (6 bases). This TCR was sampled from a woman between 45 and 60 years old in good health and CMV-seropositive. The specimen was PBMCs. The DNA of the CDR3 is TGTGCCAGTTTTATGAGGGACATCTCCATGAACACTGAAGCTTTCTTT. Translated, it gives CASFMRDISMNTEAFF.